Listed below are T cell receptor beta chains from one sample, sequenced in a study of tumor-infiltrating lymphocytes in primary liver carcinoma. TCRdb used MiXCR to reprocess the multiplex PCR reads, holding one entry per CDR3 protein. The data hold about 92,000 distinct CDR3 sequences, with about 70% observed a single time. Material: tumor-adjacent normal liver tissue. The receptors shown here come from a man between 40 and 49 years old with primary liver carcinoma and hepatitis B virus infection. CDR3s include the opening cysteine and the closing phenylalanine or tryptophan. D genes are given only for firm matches. Where a row states a size, it is once, few, many or the class of an expanded clone; other rows omit it.

v_gene	abundance	d_gene	j_gene	CDR3nt	CDR3aa
TRBV15	-	TRBD2	TRBJ2-1	TGTGCCATCAGCACCACTCGGGCACAGGGCGCTAGCGGGTCTTTAAATGAGCAGTTCTTC	CAISTTRAQGASGSLNEQFF
TRBV4-1	many	TRBD1	TRBJ1-6	TGCGCCAGCAGTTACAAAGTTTTAACAGGGGGTAATTCACCCCTCCACTTT	CASSYKVLTGGNSPLHF
TRBV4-1	-	-	TRBJ1-5	TGCGCCAGCTCGGGATACTACACAGATACGCAGCATTTT	CASSGYYTDTQHF
TRBV11-2	-	-	TRBJ2-7	TGTGCCAGCAGCTTAGTGGCGAGAGGGCCGTACGAGCAGTATTTC	CASSLVARGPYEQYF
TRBV5-1	few	-	TRBJ2-3	TGCGCCAGCAGCTCAGCAGGGGCCACAGATACGCAGTATTTT	CASSSAGATDTQYF
TRBV11-2	-	TRBD2	TRBJ2-1	TGTACCAGTAGCTTAGTTGCGGGAGGGCCCCATGAGCAGTTCTTC	CTSSLVAGGPHEQFF
TRBV30	-	-	TRBJ1-5	TGTGCCTGGAGTTCTGGGAATCAGCCCCAGCATTTT	CAWSSGNQPQHF
TRBV12-3/TRBV12-4	-	-	TRBJ2-6	TGTGTAAGCAGTCGAGCTGGGGCCAACGTCCTGACTTTC	CVSSRAGANVLTF
TRBV11-2	many	-	TRBJ2-1	TGTGCCAGCAGCTTAGATCACGGGGGAGGACTAAATGAGCAGTTCTTC	CASSLDHGGGLNEQFF
TRBV7-9	many	-	TRBJ2-2	TGTGCCAGCAGCGAGAAGAACACCGGGGAGCTGTTTTTT	CASSEKNTGELFF
TRBV11-2	medium-sized	-	TRBJ1-1	TGTGCCAGCAACCTCTGGCAGGGAACTGAAGCTTTCTTT	CASNLWQGTEAFF
TRBV4-1	-	-	TRBJ2-2	TGCGCCAGCAGCCTGAGAGATGGAGAAGCCGGGGAACTGTTTTTT	CASSLRDGEAGELFF
TRBV28	few	-	TRBJ2-7	TGTGCCAGCCTGCGGCGGGGCTCCTACGAGCAGTACTTC	CASLRRGSYEQYF
TRBV20-1	-	-	TRBJ2-6	TGCAGTGCTAGAGGGTCTTCTGGGGCCAACGTCCTGACTTTC	CSARGSSGANVLTF
TRBV5-4	few	TRBD2	TRBJ2-1	TGTGCCAGCAGCCGAATACAGGGGAGCGGGAGGACTTACAATGAGCAGTTCTTC	CASSRIQGSGRTYNEQFF
TRBV5-4	medium-sized	-	TRBJ2-4	TGTGCCAGCAGCCTATCTCTAGCCAAAAACATTCAGTACTTC	CASSLSLAKNIQYF
TRBV11-2	medium-sized	TRBD1	TRBJ1-3	TGTGCCAGCAGCTTAGCTTATTACCGGGACAGAGATTCCTCTGGAAACACCATATATTTT	CASSLAYYRDRDSSGNTIYF
TRBV28	few	-	TRBJ2-2	TGTGCCAGCAGTACGTCCTACTGGCCCACCGGGGAGCTGTTTTTT	CASSTSYWPTGELFF
TRBV19	-	-	TRBJ2-3	TGTGCCAGTAAGCCGGGGAACCTTAACACAGATACGCAGTATTTT	CASKPGNLNTDTQYF
TRBV4-2	many	-	TRBJ2-7	TGTGCCAGCAGCCAAGATTTTCAGGATTCCTACGAGCAGTACTTC	CASSQDFQDSYEQYF
TRBV29-1	-	-	TRBJ2-2	TGCAGTGTTGAATCACGGGGCCGGGAGCTGTTTTTT	CSVESRGRELFF
TRBV4-2	-	TRBD1	TRBJ2-7	TGTGCCAGCAGCCAGGGACAGGGGATAACCTACAAGCAATACTTC	CASSQGQGITYKQYF
TRBV20-1	once	TRBD1	TRBJ2-7	TGCAGTGCTAGAGGCGACAGGGAGAGCTACGAGCAGTACTTC	CSARGDRESYEQYF
TRBV28	-	-	TRBJ2-7	TGTGCCAGCAGTCAACCGCAATGGTGGGGCGAGCAGTACTTC	CASSQPQWWGEQYF
TRBV29-1	-	-	TRBJ2-3	TGCAGCGTCGACGTGGTAGGCACAGATACGCAGTATTTT	CSVDVVGTDTQYF
TRBV7-8	many	-	TRBJ1-6	TGTGCCAGCAGCTTAGACCCCTATAATTCACCCCTCCACTTT	CASSLDPYNSPLHF
TRBV9	-	TRBD1	TRBJ1-3	TGTGCCAGCAGCGCGGGACCGGGACAGGGCCCTGGAAACACCATATATTTT	CASSAGPGQGPGNTIYF
TRBV11-2	-	-	TRBJ2-1	TGTGCCAGCAGCCCCTGGATCTACCCCAATGAGCAGTTCTTC	CASSPWIYPNEQFF
TRBV11-2	-	-	TRBJ1-4	TGTGCCAGCAGCTTAGGATCCCCCCCGGGGGCAACTAATGAAATACTGCTTTTT	CASSLGSPPGATNEILLF
TRBV24-1	-	-	TRBJ2-2	TGTGCCACCAGTGATACGAACACCGGGGAGCTGTTTTTT	CATSDTNTGELFF
TRBV29-1	many	-	TRBJ1-3	TGCAGCGCCACGATGGGAAACACCATATATTTT	CSATMGNTIYF
TRBV11-2	once	-	TRBJ2-7	TGTGCCAGCAGCATAACCGACGGAGCCCACGAGCACTACTTC	CASSITDGAHEHYF
TRBV30	few	-	TRBJ2-7	TGTGCCTGGAGTGAACAGGGCTACGAGCAGTACTTC	CAWSEQGYEQYF
TRBV5-4	many	TRBD1	TRBJ1-2	TGTGCCAGCAGCTCCCGACAGGGAAACTATGGCTACACCTTC	CASSSRQGNYGYTF
TRBV12-3/TRBV12-4	many	-	TRBJ2-1	TGTGCCAGCAGCCCAAGACTAGATGTCGATGAGCAGTTCTTC	CASSPRLDVDEQFF
TRBV6-2/TRBV6-3	many	TRBD1	TRBJ2-1	TGTGCCAGCAGTTCCCCCCGGACAGGGACGGGCTCGCCCTACAATGAGCAGTTCTTC	CASSSPRTGTGSPYNEQFF
TRBV28	few	TRBD1	TRBJ2-7	TGTGCCAGCAGACTCCGGGACAGGTTTTCCTACGAGCAGTACTTC	CASRLRDRFSYEQYF
TRBV7-3	-	-	TRBJ2-1	TGTGCCAGCAGCTTAACCCCGGGCTCCTACAATGAGCAGTTCTTC	CASSLTPGSYNEQFF
TRBV7-9	many	TRBD1	TRBJ2-7	TGTGCCAGCAGCCCCCCGGGGACAGCCTACGAGCAGTACTTC	CASSPPGTAYEQYF
TRBV6-5	-	TRBD1	TRBJ1-5	TGTGCCAGCAGTTACTCGGGGGTAGGGGGCAATCAGCTCCAGCATTTT	CASSYSGVGGNQLQHF
TRBV12-3/TRBV12-4	-	-	TRBJ1-1	TGTACCAGCAGTTTGAATCGTGAAGCTTCCTTT	CTSSLNREASF
TRBV5-5	-	TRBD1	TRBJ1-2	TGTGGCAACAGCTTGTATCAGGGGGGTGCTGGCTACACCTTC	CGNSLYQGGAGYTF
TRBV11-2	-	TRBD2	TRBJ2-3	TGTGCCAGCAGCTTAACCGTGAGCGGGAGAGATGCGCAGTGTTTT	CASSLTVSGRDAQCF
TRBV11-2	-	-	TRBJ2-3	TGTACCAGCAGCTTAGAGGGACTGGCGTGGACAGATAGGCAGTATTTT	CTSSLEGLAWTDRQYF
TRBV5-6	many	-	TRBJ2-7	TGTGCCAGCAGCTCACCCCCCGGCAGATACGAGCAGTACTTC	CASSSPPGRYEQYF
TRBV11-2	-	-	TRBJ2-2	TGTGCCAACAGCTTATCCTGGAACACCGGGAAGCTGTTTTTT	CANSLSWNTGKLFF
TRBV11-2	-	-	TRBJ2-5	TGTGTCAGCAGCCTGGGACACCAAGAGACCCAGTACTTC	CVSSLGHQETQYF
TRBV21-1	-	-	TRBJ2-1	TGTGCCAGCAGCAAAGGGACAGGAGATCATCTTGAGCAGTTCTTC	CASSKGTGDHLEQFF
TRBV4-1	many	-	TRBJ1-2	TGCGCCAGCAGCCAGGTTCAAGGCTATGGCTACACCTTC	CASSQVQGYGYTF
TRBV11-2	many	-	TRBJ2-4	TGTGCCAGCAGCTTTCAGGGGGGAACGGTTCAGTACTTC	CASSFQGGTVQYF
TRBV19	-	TRBD1	TRBJ2-1	TGTGCCAGTACCCAGCCCGGACAGGGTGATAGGAATGAGCAGTTCTTC	CASTQPGQGDRNEQFF
TRBV11-2	-	-	TRBJ2-7	TGTGCCAGCAGCTTAGAAGACTACGAGCAGTACTTC	CASSLEDYEQYF
TRBV10-3	-	-	TRBJ2-3	TGTGCCATCAGTGAGACCCCAAGGCCAGATACGCAGTATTTT	CAISETPRPDTQYF
TRBV12-3/TRBV12-4	once	TRBD1	TRBJ1-6	TGTGCCAGCGGTTTTTCAGGGGGCGGCTATTCACCCCTCCATTTT	CASGFSGGGYSPLHF